Each of the 12 T cell receptor beta chains below was sequenced from the same sample in a study of T-cell reconstitution after alpha-beta-depleted transplantation in children. Using unique molecular identifiers, the investigators prepared the TCRbeta library. TCRdb reprocessed the PCR reads via MiXCR and lists one record per CDR3 protein. The profile shows approximately 520,000 distinct CDR3 sequences, over 9.5% of them singletons. The sequenced sample was PBMCs, mostly from graft donor cells, obtained 180 days after TCRalphabeta/CD19-depleted stem cell transplant. Receptor source: a female patient aged 2-15 years who had a stem cell transplant for aplastic anemia, so the T cells may come from the graft donor.

This clonotype has more than one count but fewer than ten. This sequence joins TRBV13 and TRBJ2-7; 9 positions agree with TRBD1. Germline values: CDR1 PRHDT, CDR2 FYEKMQ (reference sequence). With 5 bases clipped from V and 2 bases from J, the junction kept 19 bases outside the gene matches. The CDR3 contains 19 residues. CDR3 sequence: CASSLISLGTGGTAYEQYF. In nucleotides, the CDR3 is TGTGCCAGCAGCCTCATCTCTTTGGGAACAGGGGGCACGGCCTACGAGCAGTACTTC. Together with reference TRBV13 and TRBJ2-7, the CDR3 gives the full variable domain: AAGVIQSPRHLIKEKRETATLKCYPIPRHDTVYWYQQGPGQDPQFLISFYEKMQSDKGSIPDRFSAQQFSDYHSELNMSSLELGDSALYFCASSLISLGTGGTAYEQYFGPGTRLTVT.

This clonotype came up a few times. The V call is TRBV5-1, the J call TRBJ2-1, with TRBD1 matching over 12 bases. The ends lost 4 bases at V and 7 bases at J; junction bases unmatched: 6. CDR1 is SGHRS, CDR2 YFSETQ, per germline. The CDR3 consists of 15 residues. CDR3 in DNA: TGCGCCAGCAGCAAAGGGACAGGGGGCTTTAATGAGCAGTTCTTC. As protein: CASSKGTGGFNEQFF.

This clonotype came up a few times. The V call is TRBV7-2, the J call TRBJ1-6; no clear D gene. Trimming removed 1 base from V and 9 bases from J, with 13 bases in between. This CDR3 contains 15 residues. Germline V gives CDR1 SGHTA, CDR2 FQGNSA. CDR3 amino acids: CASSLVRASGSPLHF. CDR3 coding DNA: TGTGCCAGCAGCTTAGTTCGGGCTTCGGGTTCACCCCTCCACTTT.

The chain has TRBV9 and TRBJ2-1; the match to TRBD1 covers 7 bases. The ends lost 0 bases at V and 4 bases at J; junction bases unmatched: 7. Germline CDR1 and CDR2: SGDLS and YYNGEE. This CDR3 comprises 16 residues. The CDR3 nucleotides read TGTGCCAGCAGCGTAGAGGGGGACAGCCCTTACAATGAGCAGTTCTTC. Residues: CASSVEGDSPYNEQFF. Looking up the rest from reference TRBV9 and TRBJ2-1 gives the full variable domain: DSGVTQTPKHLITATGQRVTLRCSPRSGDLSVYWYQQSLDQGLQFLIQYYNGEERAKGNILERFSAQQFPDLHSELNLSSLELGDSALYFCASSVEGDSPYNEQFFGPGTRLTVL.

The chain links TRBV15 to TRBJ2-7; D is unresolved. The CDR3 sequence is 14 residues long. V lost 0 bases and J 7 bases, leaving 13 bases between the germline ends. Germline lookup yields CDR1 LNHNV and CDR2 YYDKDF (reference sequence). The CDR3 loop reads CATSRDLKGREQYV. In DNA, the CDR3 is TGTGCCACCAGCAGAGATCTCAAGGGCAGGGAGCAGTACGTC.

In this sample, this clonotype turned up a few times. This chain links TRBV20-1 with TRBJ2-7, with 9 nucleotides matching TRBD1. The junction had 9 bases not matched to a gene; V was cut back by 6 bases and J by 3 bases. Germline V gene sequence: CDR1 DFQATT, CDR2 SNEGSKA (reference sequence). The CDR3 sequence is 14 residues long. The CDR3 region is CSAVPGTGFYEQYF. CDR3 nucleotide sequence: TGCAGTGCGGTCCCCGGGACAGGGTTCTACGAGCAGTACTTC.

The rearrangement uses TRBV7-2 and TRBJ2-2, with 10 bases matching TRBD2. CDR1 is SGHTA, CDR2 FQGNSA, per germline. CDR3 length equals 15 residues. V was pared by 6 bases and J by 7 bases, with 8 bases of the junction left unmatched. The chain's CDR3 is CASSSKAGGGGELFF. The CDR3, as DNA: TGTGCCAGCAGTTCCAAAGCGGGAGGGGGCGGGGAGCTGTTTTTT.

The sample holds a few counts of this clonotype. CDR3 amino acids: CASSPRTGRHEQYV. CDR3 DNA sequence: TGTGCCAGCAGTCCTCGGACAGGCCGGCACGAGCAGTACGTC. The chain recombines TRBV28 with TRBJ2-7; TRBD1 aligns across 7 bases. Germline V lookup: CDR1 MDHEN, CDR2 SYDVKM. After removal of 5 bases from V and 5 bases from J, the junction contained 9 bases not matched to a gene. CDR3 length: 14 residues.

This clonotype was picked up a small number of times. The chain employs TRBV3-1 and TRBJ2-3; maybe TRBD1 (5 bases). The CDR3 length is 15 residues. Germline CDR1 LGHDT, CDR2 YNNKEL (reference sequence). The germline V and J ends were trimmed by 1 base and 2 bases, with 10 bases remaining between them. In DNA form, the CDR3 reads TGTGCCAGCAGCCAAGGATACGGACACACAGATACGCAGTATTTT. Translation gives CASSQGYGHTDTQYF.

At least ten counts were recorded for this clonotype. The gene calls are TRBV5-1 and TRBJ1-2, with unresolved D. The CDR3 runs 13 residues. Per germline, CDR1 SGHRS and CDR2 YFSETQ. The V gene lost 0 bases and the J gene lost 2 bases, with 5 bases spanning the gap. The CDR3 bases are TGCGCCAGCAGCTTGGTGACAAACTATGGCTACACCTTC. It is translated as CASSLVTNYGYTF.

In its sample, this clonotype was seen a few times. The J gene is TRBJ2-1, the V gene TRBV28, with a tentative D call TRBD1 (5 bases). Trimming shortened V by 5 bases and J by 0 bases, and 11 bases separated the two germline ends. The CDR3 spans 15 residues. Germline CDR1 reads MDHEN; CDR2 reads SYDVKM. Here the CDR3 reads CASSPTVSSYNEQFF. CDR3 bases: TGTGCCAGCAGTCCGACAGTCAGCTCCTACAATGAGCAGTTCTTC.

This clonotype was seen a handful of times. J is TRBJ1-1 and V is TRBV11-1; 11 bases fit TRBD1. The CDR3 has 19 amino acids. Germline V lookup: CDR1 SGHAT, CDR2 FQDESV (reference sequence). J lost 4 bases, V lost 5 bases, and 18 bases had no gene match. The CDR3 protein is CASSQMRDRGFVRGTEAFF. CDR3 in DNA: TGTGCCAGCAGCCAGATGCGGGACAGGGGGTTTGTACGGGGCACTGAAGCTTTCTTT.